The 21 T cell receptor beta chains listed next were all sequenced from one sample in a study of T cell responses to AZD1222 COVID-19 vaccine. Using immunoSEQ multiplex PCR, the repertoire was profiled, and TCRdb retains in-frame clones only, with some absent. The sample has about 120,000 clones, about 93% seen once. The sequenced sample was peripheral blood, obtained 28 days after the second AZD1222 dose. The receptors here all came from an adult who received the AZD1222 COVID-19 vaccine.

This rearrangement joins TRBV29-1 to TRBJ2-3, with 8 bases lining up with TRBD2. V trimming: 5 bases; J trimming: 5 bases; junction bases outside the gene matches: 12. CDR1 SQVTM and CDR2 ANQGSEA come from the germline V gene. The CDR3 totals 15 residues. DNA of the CDR3: TGCAGCGTTCCAAACCCCGGGCTAGCGGGAGATACGCAGTATTTT. It yields the protein CSVPNPGLAGDTQYF.

The rearrangement links TRBV4-3 to TRBJ1-6; no clear D. The V end was cut by 1 base, the J end by 13 bases, with 11 bases between. Germline V lookup: CDR1 LGHNA, CDR2 YSLEER. This CDR3 spans 13 amino acids. CDR3 amino acids: CASSQADRDPLHF. The CDR3 DNA reads TGCGCCAGCAGCCAAGCGGATAGGGATCCCCTCCACTTT.

The chain has TRBV10-2 and TRBJ2-5; D uncertain. The CDR3 covers 12 residues. CDR1 WSHSY and CDR2 SAAADI come from the germline V gene. Trimming removed 6 bases at V and 4 bases at J, with 9 bases between. CDR3: CASRRSGETQYF. As DNA, the CDR3 is TGCGCCAGCAGGAGATCTGGAGAGACCCAGTACTTC.

The V and J genes are TRBV10-3 and TRBJ1-1, with 9 positions matching TRBD1. The CDR3 runs to 14 residues. Per germline, CDR1 ENHRY and CDR2 SYGVKD. V dropped 6 bases and J dropped 4; count of bases not matched to a gene: 6. CDR3 nucleotide sequence: TGTGCCATCAGGACCCAGACAGGGGGCACTGAAGCTTTCTTT. Protein product: CAIRTQTGGTEAFF.

A few counts support this clone. The genes are TRBV6-2 or TRBV6-3 and TRBJ2-7; 7 bases map to TRBD1. Trimming cost V 5 bases and J 4 bases; bases outside gene matches: 8. The CDR3 totals 14 residues. The germline CDR1 and CDR2 sequences are MNHEY and SVGEGT. The CDR3 DNA follows: TGTGCCAGCAGTCCCGACAGGGCTGGTTACGAGCAGTACTTC. Translated: CASSPDRAGYEQYF.

V is TRBV5-1 and J is TRBJ2-1; 15 nucleotides agree with TRBD2. This CDR3 is 17 amino acids long. With 0 bases clipped from V and 5 bases from J, the junction kept 3 bases outside the gene matches. Germline V lookup: CDR1 SGHRS, CDR2 YFSETQ. The CDR3 is CASSLDGLAGGHNEQFF. In DNA form, the CDR3 reads TGCGCCAGCAGCTTGGACGGACTAGCGGGGGGGCACAATGAGCAGTTCTTC.

The chain uses TRBV5-1 and TRBJ1-2; D ambiguous. Germline CDR1 reads SGHRS; CDR2 reads YFSETQ. This CDR3 spans 13 amino acids. The V end lost 4 bases, the J end lost 8 bases, and 15 bases lay between the germline ends. The CDR3 spells CASSRGGVGGYTF. CDR3 DNA: TGCGCCAGCAGCCGGGGTGGGGTAGGAGGCTACACCTTC. The whole variable domain, filled in from reference TRBV5-1 and TRBJ1-2, reads KAGVTQTPRYLIKTRGQQVTLSCSPISGHRSVSWYQQTPGQGLQFLFEYFSETQRNKGNFPGRFSGRQFSNSRSEMNVSTLELGDSALYLCASSRGGVGGYTFGSGTRLTVV.

The V call is TRBV7-9, the J call TRBJ2-7; TRBD2 agrees at 9 bases. Germline CDR1 and CDR2: SEHNR and FQNEAQ (reference sequence). V dropped 5 bases and J dropped 0; count of bases not matched to a gene: 11. This CDR3 is built from 17 residues. The CDR3 DNA is TGTGCCAGCAGCCGTTTGTCCGGGACTAGCAGCTCCTACGAGCAGTACTTC. It encodes CASSRLSGTSSSYEQYF.

The chain uses TRBV27 and TRBJ2-1; D gene unclear. This CDR3 has 13 residues. The V gene's germline CDR1 is MNHEY and CDR2 SMNVEV (reference sequence). With 0 bases removed from V and 7 bases from J, the gap between germline ends came to 7 bases. CDR3 in amino acids: CASSLSRRNEQFF. The CDR3 DNA follows: TGTGCCAGCAGTTTATCAAGGCGGAATGAGCAGTTCTTC.

The chain has TRBV7-2 and TRBJ2-6; D unclear. CDR1 is SGHTA, CDR2 FQGNSA, per germline. The CDR3 loop spans 15 amino acids. The V gene lost 2 bases and the J gene lost 0 bases, with 5 bases spanning the gap. The CDR3 loop reads CASSLWHSGANVLTF. The CDR3, as DNA: TGTGCCAGCAGCTTATGGCACTCTGGGGCCAACGTCCTGACTTTC.

V usage is TRBV7-8 and J usage is TRBJ2-7; no clear D gene. CDR1 and CDR2 (germline): SGHVS, FQNEAQ. The CDR3 contains 15 residues. Trimming pared 5 bases from V and 1 base from J, leaving 15 bases between. The CDR3 DNA reads TGTGCCAGCAGCCCCCCGACGAGTTTTTCCTACGAGCAGTACTTC. It yields the protein CASSPPTSFSYEQYF.

The chain employs TRBV2 and TRBJ2-4; D perhaps matches TRBD1 (5 bases). The V gene's germline CDR1 is SNHLY and CDR2 FYNNEI. The CDR3 is made up of 13 amino acids. V was pared by 6 bases and J by 3 bases, with 9 bases between. CDR3 in DNA: TGTGCCAGCAGGACAGAGAACAAAAACATTCAGTACTTC. Translation: CASRTENKNIQYF.

This chain joins TRBV6-4 and TRBJ1-6, with 7 bases fitting TRBD1. V shed 4 bases, J shed 7 bases, and the junction held 7 bases outside the gene matches. The CDR3 is 15 amino acids. Germline V gene lookup returns CDR1 MRHNA and CDR2 SNTAGT. In DNA form, the CDR3 reads TGTGCCAGCAGTGTGACAGGGTCACTCAATTCACCCCTCCACTTT. Amino acid sequence: CASSVTGSLNSPLHF.

The chain links TRBV7-3 to TRBJ2-1; a possible D gene is TRBD2 (6 bases). Per germline, CDR1 SGHTA and CDR2 FQGTGA. CDR3 length equals 14 residues. Between the trimmed V and J ends, which lost 3 bases and 4 bases, there was a span of 10 bases. The CDR3 is CASSLREEYNEQFF. For the CDR3, the DNA is TGTGCCAGCAGCTTGAGGGAGGAATACAATGAGCAGTTCTTC.

The chain employs TRBV7-2 and TRBJ2-7, with 8 bases aligning to TRBD1. This CDR3 spans 15 amino acids. The J segment lost 2 bases and the V segment lost 6 bases, leaving 9 bases of the junction unmatched. Germline V gene lookup returns CDR1 SGHTA and CDR2 FQGNSA. CDR3 sequence: CASSPYGTGTYEQYF. The CDR3, as DNA: TGTGCCAGCAGTCCATACGGGACAGGAACCTACGAGCAGTACTTC.

The genes are TRBV7-9 and TRBJ2-7, with a possible D match to TRBD1 (5 bases). CDR1 SEHNR and CDR2 FQNEAQ come from the germline V gene (reference sequence). V was pared by 3 bases and J by 2 bases, with 11 bases between. CDR3 size: 14 residues. The CDR3 sequence is CASSFAGRTYEQYF. CDR3 in DNA: TGTGCCAGCAGCTTTGCAGGGCGGACCTACGAGCAGTACTTC.

This rearrangement joins TRBV19 to TRBJ1-5, with D uncertain. Germline assignment: CDR1 LNHDA and CDR2 SQIVND (reference sequence). V shed 6 bases and J shed 7 bases, with 13 bases lying between them. This CDR3 contains 13 residues. CDR3 region: CASSVAGGQPQHF. CDR3 DNA sequence: TGTGCCAGTAGCGTGGCAGGCGGGCAGCCCCAGCATTTT.

This clone occurred once. Additional DNA sequences in this sample encode the identical CDR3. The rearrangement uses TRBV5-1 and TRBJ2-2; possible D gene TRBD2, 5 bases. The CDR3 extends over 15 amino acids. CDR1 is SGHRS, CDR2 YFSETQ, per germline. Between the trimmed V and J ends, which lost 4 bases and 1 base, there was a span of 11 bases. This CDR3 reads CASSLTSGNTGELFF. CDR3 in DNA: TGCGCCAGCAGCCTGACAAGCGGGAACACCGGGGAGCTGTTTTTT.

The chain employs TRBV19 and TRBJ1-4; D gene unclear. The V and J ends lost 7 bases and 7 bases respectively, with 10 bases between them. Germline V lookup: CDR1 LNHDA, CDR2 SQIVND (reference sequence). The CDR3 spans 12 residues. The CDR3 DNA is TGTGCCAGTACAAGGACGGGTGAAAAACTGTTTTTT. Amino acid sequence: CASTRTGEKLFF.

This chain joins TRBV10-3 and TRBJ1-2, with 7 bases lining up with TRBD1. This CDR3 region has 14 residues. CDR1 is ENHRY, CDR2 SYGVKD, per germline. The ends lost 8 bases at V and 3 bases at J; junction bases unmatched: 9. CDR3 sequence (DNA): TGTGCCATCCGACGTTCAGGGGGGGACTATGGCTACACCTTC. The encoded protein is CAIRRSGGDYGYTF.

The chain has TRBV19 and TRBJ1-1; D not resolved. This CDR3 spans 14 amino acids. Germline CDR1 and CDR2: LNHDA and SQIVND (reference sequence). The germline V and J ends were trimmed by 4 bases and 0 bases, with 9 bases remaining between them. CDR3 coding DNA: TGTGCCAGTAGTAGTGGAGTCATGAACACTGAAGCTTTCTTT. As protein: CASSSGVMNTEAFF.